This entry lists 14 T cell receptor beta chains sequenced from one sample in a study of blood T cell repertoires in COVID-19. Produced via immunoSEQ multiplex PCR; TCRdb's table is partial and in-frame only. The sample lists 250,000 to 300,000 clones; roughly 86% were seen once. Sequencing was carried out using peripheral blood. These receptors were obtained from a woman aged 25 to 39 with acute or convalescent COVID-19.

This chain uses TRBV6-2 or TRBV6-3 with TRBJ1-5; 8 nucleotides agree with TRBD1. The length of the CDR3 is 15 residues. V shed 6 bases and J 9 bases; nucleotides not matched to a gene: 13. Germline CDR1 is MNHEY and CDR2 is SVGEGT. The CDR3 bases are TGTGCCAGCAGCCGCCATCTGACAGGGGAGTTGCCCCAGCATTTT. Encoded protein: CASSRHLTGELPQHF.

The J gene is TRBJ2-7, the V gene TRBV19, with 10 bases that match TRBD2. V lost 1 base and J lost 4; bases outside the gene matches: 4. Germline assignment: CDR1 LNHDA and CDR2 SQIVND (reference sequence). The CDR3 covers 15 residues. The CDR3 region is CASSIAASGRYEQYF. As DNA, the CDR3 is TGTGCCAGTAGTATAGCGGCTAGCGGGAGATACGAGCAGTACTTC.

CDR3 loop: CAWSDPGQGLAGETQYF. The DNA of the CDR3 is TGTGCCTGGAGTGATCCGGGACAGGGACTAGCGGGGGAGACCCAGTACTTC. The J gene is TRBJ2-5, the V gene TRBV30, with TRBD2 matching 13 bases. J lost 5 bases, V lost 1 base, and 10 bases had no gene match. The CDR3 sequence is 17 residues long. CDR1 is GTSNPN and CDR2 is SVGIG in the germline V gene (reference sequence).

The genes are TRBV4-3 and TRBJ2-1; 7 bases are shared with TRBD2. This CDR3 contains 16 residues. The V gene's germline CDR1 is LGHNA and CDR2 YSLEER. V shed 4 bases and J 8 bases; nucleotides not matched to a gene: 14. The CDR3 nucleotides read TGCGCCAGCAGCCCGAGGGGAGCGCCCCGGGGGGATGAGCAGTTCTTC. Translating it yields CASSPRGAPRGDEQFF.

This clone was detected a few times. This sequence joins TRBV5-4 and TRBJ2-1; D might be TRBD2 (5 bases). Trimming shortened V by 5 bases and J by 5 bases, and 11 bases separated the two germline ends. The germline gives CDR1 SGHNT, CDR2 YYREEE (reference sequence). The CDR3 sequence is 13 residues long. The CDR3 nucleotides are TGTGCCAGCAGTACTAGTAGGAACAATGAGCAGTTCTTC. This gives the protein CASSTSRNNEQFF.

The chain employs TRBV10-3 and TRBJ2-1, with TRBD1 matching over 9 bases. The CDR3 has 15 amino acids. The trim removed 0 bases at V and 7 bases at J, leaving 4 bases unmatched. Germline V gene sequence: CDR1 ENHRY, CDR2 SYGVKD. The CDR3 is CAISESRDRVNEQFF. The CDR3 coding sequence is TGTGCCATCAGTGAGTCCCGGGACAGGGTGAATGAGCAGTTCTTC.

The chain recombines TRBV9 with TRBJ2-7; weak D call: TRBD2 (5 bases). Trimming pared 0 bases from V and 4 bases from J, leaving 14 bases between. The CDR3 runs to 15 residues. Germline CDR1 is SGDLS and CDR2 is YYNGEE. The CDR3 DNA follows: TGTGCCAGCAGCGTAGGGTATTCTAGCTATTACGAGCAGTACTTC. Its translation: CASSVGYSSYYEQYF.

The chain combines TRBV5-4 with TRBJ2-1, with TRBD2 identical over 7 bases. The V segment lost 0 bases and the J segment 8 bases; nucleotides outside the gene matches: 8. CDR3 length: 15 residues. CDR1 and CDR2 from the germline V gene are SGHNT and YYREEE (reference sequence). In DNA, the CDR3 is TGTGCCAGCAGCTTGGAGTTAGCGGGTAGGGATGAGCAGTTCTTC. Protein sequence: CASSLELAGRDEQFF.

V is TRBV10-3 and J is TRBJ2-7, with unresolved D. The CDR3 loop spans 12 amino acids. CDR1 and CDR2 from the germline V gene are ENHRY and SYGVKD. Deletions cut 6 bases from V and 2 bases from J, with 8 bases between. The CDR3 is CAISPGAYEQYF. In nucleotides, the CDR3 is TGTGCCATCAGCCCCGGAGCCTACGAGCAGTACTTC.

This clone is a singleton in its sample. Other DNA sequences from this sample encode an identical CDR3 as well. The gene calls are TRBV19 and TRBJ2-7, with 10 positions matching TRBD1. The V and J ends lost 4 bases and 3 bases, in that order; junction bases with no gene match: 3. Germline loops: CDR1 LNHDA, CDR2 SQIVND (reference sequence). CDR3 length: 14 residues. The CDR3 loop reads CASSRGQGSYEQYF. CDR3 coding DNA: TGTGCCAGTAGTAGGGGACAGGGGAGCTACGAGCAGTACTTC.

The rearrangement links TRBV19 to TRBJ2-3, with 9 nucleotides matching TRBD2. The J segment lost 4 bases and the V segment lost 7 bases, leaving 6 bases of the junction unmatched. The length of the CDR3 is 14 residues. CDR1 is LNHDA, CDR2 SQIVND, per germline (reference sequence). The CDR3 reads CASKAGGPSDTQYF. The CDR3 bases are TGTGCCAGTAAGGCGGGAGGGCCGTCAGATACGCAGTATTTT.

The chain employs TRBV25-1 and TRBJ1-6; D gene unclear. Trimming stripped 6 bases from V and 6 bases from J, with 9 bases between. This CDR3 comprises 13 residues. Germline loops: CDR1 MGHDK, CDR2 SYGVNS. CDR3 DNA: TGTGCCAGCAGAGACTCCATTAATTCACCCCTCCACTTT. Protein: CASRDSINSPLHF.

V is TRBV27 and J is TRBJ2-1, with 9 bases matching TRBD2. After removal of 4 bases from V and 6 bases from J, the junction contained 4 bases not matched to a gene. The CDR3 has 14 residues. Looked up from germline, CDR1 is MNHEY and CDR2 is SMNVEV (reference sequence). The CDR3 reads CASSSGLAVNEQFF. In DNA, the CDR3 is TGTGCCAGCAGTTCGGGACTAGCTGTCAATGAGCAGTTCTTC.

CDR3 sequence (DNA): TGCGCCAGCAGCCAAGAGTTCGACACCCGGTCGGCCCAGTACTTC. Its protein is CASSQEFDTRSAQYF. V is TRBV4-3 and J is TRBJ2-5, with D unclear. The ends were cut back, 0 bases at V and 9 bases at J, with 17 bases in the middle. From germline, CDR1 is LGHNA and CDR2 YSLEER. The length of the CDR3 is 15 residues.